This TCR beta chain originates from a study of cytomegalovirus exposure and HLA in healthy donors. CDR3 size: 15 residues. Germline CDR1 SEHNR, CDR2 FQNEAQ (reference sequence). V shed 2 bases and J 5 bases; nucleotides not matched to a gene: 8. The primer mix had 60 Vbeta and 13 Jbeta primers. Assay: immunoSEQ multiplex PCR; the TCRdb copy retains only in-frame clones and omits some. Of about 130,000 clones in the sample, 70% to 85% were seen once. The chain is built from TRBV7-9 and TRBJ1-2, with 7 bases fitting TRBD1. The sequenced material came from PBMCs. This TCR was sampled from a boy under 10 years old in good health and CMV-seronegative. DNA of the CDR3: TGTGCCAGCAGCTTATCCACGACAGGGTTGTATGGCTACACCTTC. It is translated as CASSLSTTGLYGYTF.